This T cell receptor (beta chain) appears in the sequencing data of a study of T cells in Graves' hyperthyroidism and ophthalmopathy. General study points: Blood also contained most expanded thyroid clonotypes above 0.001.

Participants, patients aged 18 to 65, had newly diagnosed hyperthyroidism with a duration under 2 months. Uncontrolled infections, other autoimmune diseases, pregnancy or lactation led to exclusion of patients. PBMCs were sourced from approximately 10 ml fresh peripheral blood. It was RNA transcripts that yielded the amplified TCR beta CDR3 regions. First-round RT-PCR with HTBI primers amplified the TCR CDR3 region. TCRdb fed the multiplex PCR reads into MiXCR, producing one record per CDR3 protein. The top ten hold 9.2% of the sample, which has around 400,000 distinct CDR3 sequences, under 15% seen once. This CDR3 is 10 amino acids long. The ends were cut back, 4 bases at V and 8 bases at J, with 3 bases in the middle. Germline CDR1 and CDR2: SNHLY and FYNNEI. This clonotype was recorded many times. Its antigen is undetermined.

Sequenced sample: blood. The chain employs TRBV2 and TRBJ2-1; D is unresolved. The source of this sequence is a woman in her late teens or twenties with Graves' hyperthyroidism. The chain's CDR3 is CASSVDEQFF. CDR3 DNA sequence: TGTGCCAGCAGTGTTGATGAGCAGTTCTTC.